The 12 T cell receptor beta chains below all came from one sample that was sequenced in a study of blood T cell repertoires in COVID-19. Libraries were prepared by immunoSEQ multiplex PCR; TCRdb keeps only in-frame clonotypes and omits some of them. The sample includes around 120,000 clones, around 80% of them seen just once. Source material: peripheral blood. All receptors derive from a woman older than 75 with acute or convalescent COVID-19.

This clone was picked up one time. One junction end disagrees with the germline gene, perhaps due to a read error. The V and J genes are TRBV30 and TRBJ2-1, with 7 nucleotides matching TRBD2. The germline V gene has CDR1 GTSNPN and CDR2 SVGIG (reference sequence). This CDR3 spans 11 amino acids. This CDR3 is CAWSVQLARIF. CDR3 DNA sequence: TGTGCCTGGAGTGTACAACTAGCGAGGATCTTC. The entire variable domain, with the rest obtained from reference TRBV30 and TRBJ2-1, is as follows: SQTIHQWPATLVQPVGSPLSLECTVEGTSNPNLYWYRQAAGRGLQLLFYSVGIGQISSEVPQNLSASRPQDRQFILSSKKLLLSDSGFYLCAWSVQLARIFGPGTRLTVL.

This clone has just a few counts. The chain joins TRBV30 to TRBJ2-5; tentative D call: TRBD2 (6 bases). The V and J ends lost 1 base and 3 bases respectively, with 6 bases between them. Germline V lookup: CDR1 GTSNPN, CDR2 SVGIG (reference sequence). There are 12 residues in the CDR3. CDR3 nucleotides: TGTGCCTGGAGTGGACTAGAAGAGACCCAGTACTTC. Protein: CAWSGLEETQYF. Full variable domain (outside the CDR3, taken from reference TRBV30 and TRBJ2-5): SQTIHQWPATLVQPVGSPLSLECTVEGTSNPNLYWYRQAAGRGLQLLFYSVGIGQISSEVPQNLSASRPQDRQFILSSKKLLLSDSGFYLCAWSGLEETQYFGPGTRLLVL.

The CDR3 here is CASSSSPRTGRTEAFF. The CDR3 DNA reads TGTGCCAGCAGTTCCTCCCCACGTACAGGGAGAACTGAAGCTTTCTTT. The chain combines TRBV28 with TRBJ1-1; tentative D call: TRBD1 (6 bases). The CDR3 covers 16 residues. V was clipped by 4 bases and J by 5 bases, with 20 bases between them. Germline lookup yields CDR1 MDHEN and CDR2 SYDVKM.

The rearrangement links TRBV5-5 to TRBJ2-3, with TRBD2 identical over 11 bases. CDR1 is SGHKS and CDR2 is YYEKEE in the germline V gene (reference sequence). V trimming: 5 bases; J trimming: 3 bases; junction bases outside the gene matches: 2. The CDR3 has 14 residues. DNA of the CDR3: TGTGCCAGCAGGGGACTAGCGGAGACAGATACGCAGTATTTT. Translation: CASRGLAETDTQYF.

The rearrangement uses TRBV15 and TRBJ2-1; unclear D gene. CDR1 LNHNV and CDR2 YYDKDF come from the germline V gene (reference sequence). V was pared by 3 bases and J by 6 bases, with 12 bases between. The CDR3 runs 14 residues. CDR3 coding DNA: TGTGCCACCAGCAGCCTACAGCTGATCAATGAGCAGTTCTTC. This translates into CATSSLQLINEQFF.

This clone occurred once. The chain combines TRBV28 with TRBJ1-1; 10 bases match TRBD1. V dropped 6 bases and J dropped 0; count of bases not matched to a gene: 1. The CDR3 is 14 residues long. Germline loops: CDR1 MDHEN, CDR2 SYDVKM. The CDR3 DNA sequence: TGTGCCAGCAGGGGACAGGGGATGAACACTGAAGCTTTCTTT. Protein sequence: CASRGQGMNTEAFF.

The rearrangement links TRBV7-2 to TRBJ1-2; D remains unclear. Trimming left V 2 bases short and J 6 bases short, with 10 bases between. The germline CDR1 and CDR2 sequences are SGHTA and FQGNSA. This CDR3 comprises 13 residues. CDR3 sequence reads: CASSLSRTDGYTF. In nucleotides, the CDR3 is TGTGCCAGCAGCTTAAGCCGCACGGATGGCTACACCTTC.

The chain combines TRBV5-6 with TRBJ1-1, with D tentatively TRBD1 (6 bases). V lost 7 bases and J lost 0, with 16 bases in between. Germline V gene sequence: CDR1 SGHDT, CDR2 YYEEEE. CDR3 length equals 15 residues. CDR3 in amino acids: CASGPPGTMNTEAFF. CDR3 in DNA: TGTGCCAGCGGACCCCCGGGGACAATGAACACTGAAGCTTTCTTT.

This chain joins TRBV3-1 (or the pseudogene TRBV3-2) and TRBJ2-7; 8 nucleotides align to TRBD1. V was pared by 0 bases and J by 1 base, with 5 bases of the junction left unmatched. Per the germline V gene, CDR1 is LGHDT and CDR2 is YNNKEL (reference sequence). The CDR3 is 16 residues long. Here the CDR3 DNA reads TGTGCCAGCAGCCAAGATGGAGGACAGGGATCCTACGAGCAGTACTTC. It codes for CASSQDGGQGSYEQYF.

The chain recombines TRBV19 with TRBJ2-3, with TRBD1 matching 9 bases. The CDR3 contains 13 residues. V trimming: 10 bases; J trimming: 2 bases; junction bases outside the gene matches: 4. Per germline, CDR1 LNHDA and CDR2 SQIVND (reference sequence). CDR3 sequence (DNA): TGTGCCACTGGACAGGGGTTCACAGATACGCAGTATTTT. Translation: CATGQGFTDTQYF.

V and J are TRBV5-4 and TRBJ2-7; the D gene is possibly TRBD1 (6 bases). From germline, CDR1 is SGHNT and CDR2 YYREEE (reference sequence). The CDR3 has 12 amino acids. V lost 2 bases and J 12 bases, leaving 15 bases between the germline ends. The CDR3 DNA reads TGTGCCAGCAGCTTTTCGGACAGTACTACGTACTTC. Translated, it gives CASSFSDSTTYF.

This chain links TRBV6-1 with TRBJ1-6, with unresolved D. With 2 bases removed from V and 8 bases from J, the gap between germline ends came to 10 bases. The germline V gene encodes CDR1 MNHNS and CDR2 SASEGT. The CDR3 totals 14 residues. Here the CDR3 reads CASSETGGYSPLHF. CDR3 DNA: TGTGCCAGCAGTGAAACCGGAGGGTATTCACCCCTCCACTTT.